The source of this T cell receptor beta chain is a study of tumor-infiltrating lymphocytes in primary liver carcinoma. Study details: Ages ranged from 30 to 69, with HCC or mixed HCC-cholangiocarcinoma.

The blood RNA (from unsorted whole blood) was obtained, and germline DNA was also extracted. There were only treatment-naive patients, all with chronic HBV infection. Total RNA amounting to around 530 ng was the source from which TCR beta cDNA was made with a constant-region primer. Slightly modified ARM-PCR served as the procedure for the TCR beta libraries. These libraries came from three rounds of nested multiplex PCR. The first two PCR rounds used TRBV1-TRBV30 forward primers with a C-beta reverse primer, 10 cycles each. TCRdb fed the multiplex PCR reads into MiXCR, producing one record per CDR3 protein. This sample carries about 330,000 distinct CDR3 sequences, around three fifths of them seen once, and the ten largest clones take approximately 5.9%. About this clonotype itself: Its antigen is unknown. The germline gene is not matched at one end of the junction; a read error may be the cause.

Regarding the study as a whole: Tumor-blood pairs (like tumor-adjacent pairs) overlapped less than tumor region pairs did.

The CDR3 is made up of 12 amino acids. Germline V gives CDR1 SGHNT, CDR2 YYREEE (reference sequence). The sequencing sample was made of peripheral blood. The TCR originated in a man in his forties with primary liver carcinoma and hepatitis B virus infection. The J gene is TRBJ1-2, the V gene TRBV5-4, with D possibly TRBD1 on 5 matching bases. The CDR3 spells CASSKDNYVYTF. The CDR3 bases are TGTGCCAGCAGCAAGGACAACTATGTCTACACCTTC.